This passage covers 15 T cell receptor beta chains from one sample sequenced in a study of shared clonotypes between healthy human individuals. Sequencing was performed with immunoSEQ multiplex PCR; in TCRdb, only in-frame clones are kept and a portion is missing. The profile shows approximately 2.3 million clones, 90% to 95% of them singletons. The sequenced sample consisted of naive CD4+ T cells from PBMCs. The subset here: CD45RA+ positively selected. These receptors were obtained from a man in his late teens or twenties in good health. Some clones in this sample may be carry-over from other donors' samples.

This rearrangement joins TRBV7-3 to TRBJ2-3; D is tentatively TRBD1 or TRBD2 (5 bases each). This CDR3 is built from 15 residues. Germline V gene lookup returns CDR1 SGHTA and CDR2 FQGTGA. V was cut by 6 bases and J by 2 bases, with 15 bases left in between. The CDR3 DNA sequence: TGTGCCAGCAGTCCCCGGGGCAGGGCCACAGATACGCAGTATTTT. Amino acid sequence: CASSPRGRATDTQYF.

This chain uses TRBV30 with TRBJ2-5; perhaps TRBD2 as D (6 bases). The germline V and J ends were trimmed by 3 bases and 1 base, with 9 bases remaining between them. The CDR3 spans 13 residues. Germline values: CDR1 GTSNPN, CDR2 SVGIG (reference sequence). The CDR3 region is CAWRAGPQETQYF. The CDR3 DNA is TGTGCCTGGAGGGCGGGACCCCAAGAGACCCAGTACTTC.

This clone was detected a few times. This chain uses TRBV30 with TRBJ1-1, with 8 positions matching TRBD1. Germline trimming cut 2 bases from V and 11 bases from J; bases unmatched to any gene: 7. Germline V gene data show CDR1 as GTSNPN and CDR2 as SVGIG (reference sequence). The CDR3 is 12 amino acids. The CDR3 region is CAWSPRGQVAFF. The CDR3 region has the DNA TGTGCCTGGAGTCCGAGGGGACAGGTTGCTTTCTTT.

CDR3 sequence reads: CASSPRYNEQFF. The CDR3 DNA follows: TGTGCCAGCAGTCCTAGATACAATGAGCAGTTCTTC. The J gene is TRBJ2-1, the V gene TRBV2; D is ambiguous. Per germline, CDR1 SNHLY and CDR2 FYNNEI. This CDR3 is 12 amino acids long. Trimming stripped 5 bases from V and 4 bases from J, with 6 bases between.

This chain uses TRBV6-5 with TRBJ1-1; D remains unclear. The CDR3 consists of 14 residues. From germline, CDR1 is MNHEY and CDR2 SVGAGI. Trimming took 6 bases from V and 0 from J, leaving 11 bases between them. CDR3 bases: TGTGCCAGCAGATACGGAGCTTTGAACACTGAAGCTTTCTTT. This gives the protein CASRYGALNTEAFF.

The V call is TRBV29-1, the J call TRBJ2-5, with 7 bases fitting TRBD2. J lost 1 base, V lost 5 bases, and 4 bases had no gene match. The CDR3 runs 13 residues. Germline assignment: CDR1 SQVTM and CDR2 ANQGSEA. DNA for the CDR3: TGCAGCGTTACGCCTAGCGGCCAAGAGACCCAGTACTTC. Its translation: CSVTPSGQETQYF.

The V call is TRBV7-9, the J call TRBJ2-1; 9 nucleotides agree with TRBD2. Germline V gene lookup returns CDR1 SEHNR and CDR2 FQNEAQ (reference sequence). V lost 8 bases, J lost 4 bases, and 6 bases stayed unmatched. The CDR3 is 14 residues long. In DNA form, the CDR3 reads TGTGCCAGCGATGGGACTAGCTTATACAATGAGCAGTTCTTC. Translating gives CASDGTSLYNEQFF.

V gene TRBV23-1 combines with J gene TRBJ2-7; D uncertain. TRBV23-1 is classed as an ORF, of uncertain function. Between the trimmed V and J ends, which lost 2 bases and 5 bases, there was a span of 1 base. This CDR3 has 10 residues. This chain's CDR3 is CASSQNEQYF. The CDR3 bases are TGCGCCAGCAGTCAAAACGAGCAGTACTTC.

In this sample, this clone turned up once. V gene TRBV9 combines with J gene TRBJ2-7, with D unresolved. CDR3 size: 15 residues. Germline loops: CDR1 SGDLS, CDR2 YYNGEE. Trimming pared 4 bases from V and 5 bases from J, leaving 19 bases between. This CDR3 is CASSPPGSRRDEQYF. The CDR3 DNA reads as TGTGCCAGCAGCCCACCTGGATCCCGTAGGGACGAGCAGTACTTC.

The chain carries TRBV19 and TRBJ1-1, with D tentatively TRBD1 (5 bases). The CDR3 runs 13 residues. CDR1 and CDR2 (germline): LNHDA, SQIVND (reference sequence). V lost 7 bases to trimming and J lost 4 bases, with 13 bases between them. The CDR3 here is CASTLGVSTEAFF. Written as DNA, the CDR3 is TGTGCCAGTACCTTGGGGGTAAGCACTGAAGCTTTCTTT.

The chain employs TRBV5-1 and TRBJ2-7; D remains unclear. This CDR3 has 13 residues. The germline V and J ends were trimmed by 0 bases and 6 bases, with 10 bases remaining between them. In germline, CDR1 is SGHRS, CDR2 YFSETQ. This CDR3 is CASSLAEASEQYF. CDR3 in DNA: TGCGCCAGCAGCTTGGCCGAAGCTAGCGAGCAGTACTTC.

This clone was observed a single time. The chain recombines TRBV21-1 with TRBJ1-2; TRBD1 is the table's D call and was not checked against the DNA. TRBV21-1 is described as a pseudogene. This CDR3 is built from 16 residues. CDR3 loop: CASSKGGTGAYYGYTF. The CDR3 DNA sequence: TGTGCCAGCAGCAAAGGGGGGACAGGGGCTTACTATGGCTACACCTTC.

The chain carries TRBV5-5 and TRBJ2-3, with unresolved D. The CDR3 totals 14 residues. Germline V lookup: CDR1 SGHKS, CDR2 YYEKEE (reference sequence). The V and J ends lost 1 base and 2 bases respectively, with 8 bases between them. The CDR3 loop reads CASSLTYITDTQYF. CDR3 coding DNA: TGTGCCAGCAGCTTGACCTATATCACAGATACGCAGTATTTT.

The chain recombines TRBV5-6 with TRBJ1-1; D remains unclear. V dropped 0 bases and J dropped 11 bases, with 11 bases sitting between them. The germline V gene has CDR1 SGHDT and CDR2 YYEEEE. This CDR3 has 12 amino acids. CDR3 nucleotide sequence: TGTGCCAGCAGCTTGGTTGTGGGGAAGGCTTTCTTT. Protein product: CASSLVVGKAFF. The complete variable domain, with remaining parts taken from reference TRBV5-6 and TRBJ1-1, reads DAGVTQSPTHLIKTRGQQVTLRCSPKSGHDTVSWYQQALGQGPQFIFQYYEEEERQRGNFPDRFSGHQFPNYSSELNVNALLLGDSALYLCASSLVVGKAFFGQGTRLTVV.

The rearrangement links TRBV7-3 to TRBJ2-1; D may be TRBD2 (7 bases). This CDR3 contains 15 residues. The V end was cut by 1 base, the J end by 7 bases, with 14 bases between. Germline loops: CDR1 SGHTA, CDR2 FQGTGA. Here the CDR3 DNA reads TGTGCCAGCAGCTTAAGCGGGGGCTTCGGGAATGAGCAGTTCTTC. This codes for CASSLSGGFGNEQFF.